A selection of T cell receptor beta chains follows, all from one sample in a study of OX40 agonist ivuxolimab in advanced cancers. The repertoire was sequenced with immunoSEQ multiplex PCR; TCRdb's copy has only in-frame clones and lacks some. This sample yields about 79,000 clones, of which about 94% are seen a single time; over 9% belongs to the top ten. Sequences were derived from CD4+ or CD8+ T cells sorted from blood, sampled in a trial of the OX40 agonist ivuxolimab. The receptors here all came from an adult with an advanced solid tumor such as melanoma, head and neck, liver or kidney cancer. CDR3s include the opening cysteine and the closing phenylalanine or tryptophan. A D gene is named only where the DNA matches it firmly. Clone size is stated in some rows and not others, as once, few, many or a class when expanded.

length,V,D,J,size,DNA,CDR3
13,TRBV29-1,.,TRBJ2-2,.,TGCAGCGTTGCCGGGGGTGTTACCGGGGAGCTGTTTTTT,CSVAGGVTGELFF
12,TRBV5-6,.,TRBJ1-3,.,TGTGCCAGCAGCGATTCTGGAAACACCATATATTTT,CASSDSGNTIYF
14,TRBV6-4,.,TRBJ2-3,.,TGTGCCAGCAGTGAGCCGGGGGGCGCAGATACGCAGTATTTT,CASSEPGGADTQYF
15,TRBV27,.,TRBJ2-3,.,TGTGCCAGCAGTCTGACCTTCTCTAGGGCAGATACGCAGTATTTT,CASSLTFSRADTQYF
14,TRBV2,.,TRBJ1-5,.,TGTGCCAGCAGTGAAGTACAGCGCAATCAGCCCCAGCATTTT,CASSEVQRNQPQHF
17,TRBV28,TRBD2,TRBJ2-1,.,TGTGCCAGCAGTTTACCCCGGGCTAGCGGGGGAGAATATGAGCAGTTCTTC,CASSLPRASGGEYEQFF
14,TRBV9,.,TRBJ2-3,.,TGTGCCAGCAGCGTGGACGGATTCACAGATACGCAGTATTTT,CASSVDGFTDTQYF
13,TRBV30,.,TRBJ2-7,.,TGTGCCTGGAACCCCCTTGGGACCTACGAGCAGTACTTC,CAWNPLGTYEQYF
15,TRBV27,TRBD2,TRBJ2-7,.,TGTGCCAGCAGTCCCGGGACTAGCGTCGCCTACGAGCAGTACTTC,CASSPGTSVAYEQYF
13,TRBV28,.,TRBJ2-7,once,TGTGCCAGCACAGGGACAAGGGCCTACGAGCAGTACTTC,CASTGTRAYEQYF
14,TRBV4-2,.,TRBJ2-7,.,TGTGCCAGCAGCCAAACAGGATTAGCCTACGAGCAGTACTTC,CASSQTGLAYEQYF
14,TRBV7-3,TRBD2,TRBJ2-3,.,TGTGCCAGCAGGTCGGGAGGGGGCACAGATACGCAGTATTTT,CASRSGGGTDTQYF
15,TRBV7-8,.,TRBJ1-5,few,TGTGCCAGCAGCCCCCCCCGGGAAGGGAATCAGCCCCAGCATTTT,CASSPPREGNQPQHF
14,TRBV27,TRBD2,TRBJ2-2,.,TGTGCCAGCAGTTGGACTAGCGGCACCGGGGAGCTGTTTTTT,CASSWTSGTGELFF
14,TRBV9,.,TRBJ2-7,.,TGTGCCAGCAGCCCTAACCCGGGGCCTTACGAGCAGTACTTC,CASSPNPGPYEQYF
13,TRBV7-3,.,TRBJ1-1,.,TGTGCCAGCAGCTTAGGGGAGGACACTGAAGCTTTCTTT,CASSLGEDTEAFF
14,TRBV2,.,TRBJ1-2,.,TGTGCCAGCAGAGAGAGGGATTGGGCCTATGGCTACACCTTC,CASRERDWAYGYTF
13,TRBV4-3,.,TRBJ1-1,.,TGCGCCAGCTCAGACAGAGGCATCACTGAAGCTTTCTTT,CASSDRGITEAFF
14,TRBV5-4,.,TRBJ2-7,.,TGTGCCAGCAGCCACCGGACTCTAGGAGCCGAGCAGTACTTC,CASSHRTLGAEQYF
16,TRBV11-2,TRBD1,TRBJ1-1,.,TGTGCCAGCAGCTTAGTCGGACAGGTGGGGAACACTGAAGCTTTCTTT,CASSLVGQVGNTEAFF
15,TRBV19,.,TRBJ2-4,.,TGTGCCAGTAGTATCGAGGCCAACGGGAGAAACATTCAGTACTTC,CASSIEANGRNIQYF
12,TRBV5-1,TRBD1,TRBJ1-6,.,TGCGCCAGCGGACAGGATAATTCACCCCTCCACTTT,CASGQDNSPLHF
15,TRBV4-1,TRBD2,TRBJ2-7,few,TGCGCCAGCAGCCAGGTAGCGGGAGGGCCTTACGAGCAGTACTTC,CASSQVAGGPYEQYF
14,TRBV10-2,.,TRBJ2-5,.,TGCGCCAGCAGTGATCGGGAGTTGGAAGAGACCCAGTACTTC,CASSDRELEETQYF
15,TRBV18,TRBD1,TRBJ1-4,.,TGTGCCAGCTCACCAACGGGACAGGGGGGTGAAAAACTGTTTTTT,CASSPTGQGGEKLFF
18,TRBV11-2,TRBD1,TRBJ2-7,.,TGTGCCAGCAGCTTAGTTACGGGGACAGGGGGCCCTACCTACGAGCAGTACTTC,CASSLVTGTGGPTYEQYF
13,TRBV18,.,TRBJ2-1,.,TGTGCCAGCTCCGAACTGGTCGGGAATGAGCAGTTCTTC,CASSELVGNEQFF
13,TRBV4-2,.,TRBJ1-1,.,TGTGCCAGCAGCCAAGTCCTCGAGGGGGGAGCTTTCTTT,CASSQVLEGGAFF
12,TRBV25-1,TRBD1,TRBJ2-3,.,TGTGCCAGCAGTGTACCAGGGGGCATCCAGTATTTT,CASSVPGGIQYF
14,TRBV4-3,.,TRBJ2-2,.,TGCGCCAGCAGCCGCGACAGAGGTACCGGGGAGCTGTTTTTT,CASSRDRGTGELFF
16,TRBV6-1,.,TRBJ2-3,.,TGTGCCAGCAGTGAAGATCCAGCCCAGGTCACAGATACGCAGTATTTT,CASSEDPAQVTDTQYF
17,TRBV4-1,.,TRBJ1-6,.,TGCGCCAGCAGCCAAGATCCCGGGGGCGCAGGGAATTCACCCCTCCACTTT,CASSQDPGGAGNSPLHF
14,TRBV27,.,TRBJ2-5,.,TGTGCCAGCAGTTTAGCCGGGGCGGGAGAGACCCAGTACTTC,CASSLAGAGETQYF
14,TRBV7-2,TRBD1,TRBJ2-7,many,TGTGCCAGCAGCTTAGTACAGGGGATAAACGAGCAGTACTTC,CASSLVQGINEQYF
15,TRBV28,.,TRBJ2-2,.,TGTGCCAGCAGTTCCCGGAACACCAACACCGGGGAGCTGTTTTTT,CASSSRNTNTGELFF
14,TRBV29-1,.,TRBJ2-5,.,TGCAGCGTTGAATTGGTCGGGGGAAGAGAGACCCAGTACTTC,CSVELVGGRETQYF
17,TRBV9,TRBD2,TRBJ2-1,.,TGTGCCAGCAGCGTAGGCAGCCCAGGGACTACAATTGGTGAGCAGTTCTTC,CASSVGSPGTTIGEQFF
13,TRBV7-9,.,TRBJ2-1,.,TGTGCCAGCAGCTTAGGGGGAGGGGGTGAGCAGTTCTTC,CASSLGGGGEQFF
14,TRBV7-9,.,TRBJ2-2,.,TGTGCCAGCAGCTTCCCCGCCCGTACCGGGGAGCTGTTTTTT,CASSFPARTGELFF
13,TRBV6-5,.,TRBJ2-7,.,TGTGCCAGCAGTTTCCCGACCCCCTACGAGCAGTACTTC,CASSFPTPYEQYF
15,TRBV27,.,TRBJ1-1,.,TGTGCCAGCAGTTGGTCCGGGGGAGTGAACACTGAAGCTTTCTTT,CASSWSGGVNTEAFF
14,TRBV15,.,TRBJ1-2,.,TGTGCCACCAGCAGAGATCGGCCAGGGGATGGCTACACCTTC,CATSRDRPGDGYTF
16,TRBV5-6,.,TRBJ1-3,.,TGTGCCAGCAGCTTGAAAATGACACTCTCTGGAAACACCATATATTTT,CASSLKMTLSGNTIYF
12,TRBV14,.,TRBJ2-7,once,TGTGCCAGCAGCCAAGGATACTACGAGCAGTACTTC,CASSQGYYEQYF
15,TRBV25-1,TRBD1,TRBJ2-5,.,TGTGCCAGCAGTGAATGGGGAAGGGGGCAGGAGACCCAGTACTTC,CASSEWGRGQETQYF
13,TRBV7-3,.,TRBJ2-1,.,TGTGCCAGCAGCCCCCCCGACTACGATGAGCAGTTCTTC,CASSPPDYDEQFF